This T cell receptor (beta chain) was observed in a study of blood T cell repertoires in COVID-19. For the study at large: The origin of the acute and convalescent COVID-19 samples was the United States, Italy and Spain. PBMCs, B-cell-depleted T cells, or T cells were the source of the cDNA or gDNA that made up the material.

Authors' methods: Reference gene primer amplification gave estimated nucleated cell counts. The repertoire was sequenced with immunoSEQ multiplex PCR; TCRdb's copy has only in-frame clones and lacks some. V, J and clone size derive from that table, while D and trimming were established from the DNA sequence. This table has approximately 100,000 clones, roughly four fifths appearing once. The clonotype comes from a man in his sixties or seventies with active or convalescent COVID-19. The sequencing sample was made of peripheral blood.

The CDR3 here is CASSPVTGGPMGNTEAFF. As DNA, the CDR3 is TGTGCCAGCTCACCGGTCACGGGGGGTCCCATGGGGAACACTGAAGCTTTCTTT. The chain combines TRBV18 with TRBJ1-1; tentatively, D is TRBD1 (5 bases). The length of the CDR3 is 18 residues. Trimming pared 3 bases from V and 1 base from J, leaving 21 bases between. Germline V CDR1 and CDR2: KGHSH, LQKENI.